The next 16 T cell receptor beta chains were all read from a single sample in a study of blood T cell repertoires in COVID-19. Clones were sequenced by immunoSEQ multiplex PCR, and TCRdb holds only the in-frame ones, with some missing. This table holds fewer than 250,000 clones, around 86% found once. The specimen sequenced was peripheral blood. Source of these receptors: a woman older than 75 with COVID-19, enrolled during active disease.

The V call is TRBV14, the J call TRBJ1-3; 7 bases fit TRBD1. The CDR3 totals 15 residues. The V gene end was trimmed by 4 bases and the J gene end by 4 bases; junction bases not matched to a gene: 7. The V gene's germline CDR1 is SGHDN and CDR2 FVKESK. CDR3 residues: CASSPWTGLGNTIYF. Here the CDR3 DNA reads TGTGCCAGCAGCCCATGGACAGGACTAGGAAACACCATATATTTT.

The V call is TRBV25-1, the J call TRBJ2-5, with 9 bases fitting TRBD2. This CDR3 contains 15 residues. In germline, CDR1 is MGHDK, CDR2 SYGVNS. Trimming took 6 bases from V and 2 from J; bases not matched to a gene: 7. The CDR3 DNA reads TGTGCCAGCAGCCGGTATAGCGGGGGACAAGAGACCCAGTACTTC. Its protein is CASSRYSGGQETQYF.

The CDR3 reads CASSFSGFTDTQYF. The CDR3 DNA follows: TGTGCCAGCAGCTTTAGCGGGTTCACAGATACGCAGTATTTT. The gene calls are TRBV3-1 (or the pseudogene TRBV3-2) and TRBJ2-3, with 7 bases lining up with TRBD2. Germline V CDR1 and CDR2: LGHDT, YNNKEL (reference sequence). The CDR3 extends over 14 amino acids. J lost 2 bases, V lost 5 bases, and 4 bases had no gene match.

There are a few counts of this clone. V is TRBV4-1 and J is TRBJ1-5; 7 nucleotides agree with TRBD1. This CDR3 contains 16 residues. From germline, CDR1 is MGHRA and CDR2 YSYEKL. Germline trimming cut 1 base from V and 6 bases from J; bases unmatched to any gene: 9. The CDR3 nucleotides are TGCGCCAGCAGCCAAGTCCCCTACAGGGGCCCTCAGCCCCAGCATTTT. It translates to CASSQVPYRGPQPQHF.

There are a few counts of this clone. The V and J genes are TRBV19 and TRBJ1-5; 11 bases map to TRBD1. The trim removed 4 bases at V and 2 bases at J, leaving 4 bases unmatched. Germline V gene sequence: CDR1 LNHDA, CDR2 SQIVND (reference sequence). The CDR3 spans 16 residues. The CDR3 sequence is CASSTRTGGGNQPQHF. For the CDR3, the DNA is TGTGCCAGTAGTACCCGGACAGGGGGCGGCAATCAGCCCCAGCATTTT.

This clone was counted once. V is TRBV28 and J is TRBJ1-4, with 9 bases matching TRBD1. The CDR3 has 16 residues. V lost 9 bases, J lost 6 bases, and 14 bases stayed unmatched. Germline-derived CDR1 and CDR2 are MDHEN and SYDVKM. The CDR3 DNA is TGTGCCAGTCTAGGGAGCCGGGACAGGGACTATGAAAAACTGTTTTTT. Amino acids: CASLGSRDRDYEKLFF.

The chain joins TRBV28 to TRBJ1-4; 9 bases are shared with TRBD1. With V trimmed by 7 bases and J by 7 bases, 16 bases remained unmatched. Germline CDR1 is MDHEN and CDR2 is SYDVKM. The CDR3 contains 17 residues. The DNA for the CDR3 is TGTGCCAGCATTACAGGGGGCGCTAATTGGGATGGTGAAAAACTGTTTTTT. Its protein product is CASITGGANWDGEKLFF.

The CDR3 region has the DNA TGCGCCAGCAGCTTGACGGCGGGGGGTCCTCAAGAGACCCAGTACTTC. It codes for CASSLTAGGPQETQYF. The chain recombines TRBV5-1 with TRBJ2-5; 8 bases line up with TRBD2. The junction had 7 bases not matched to a gene; V was cut back by 1 base and J by 2 bases. The CDR3 runs to 16 residues. Germline V CDR1 and CDR2: SGHRS, YFSETQ.

J is TRBJ2-1 and V is TRBV6-1; TRBD2 aligns across 14 bases. Germline CDR1 is MNHNS and CDR2 is SASEGT. This CDR3 spans 17 amino acids. The J segment lost 12 bases and the V segment lost 1 base, leaving 11 bases of the junction unmatched. The CDR3 coding sequence is TGTGCCAGCAGTGAAGGATGGGGACTAGCGGGGGTACGTATGCAGTTCTTC. It is translated as CASSEGWGLAGVRMQFF.

This chain uses TRBV7-6 with TRBJ1-6, with a weak D call TRBD1 (5 bases). Germline CDR1 SGHVS, CDR2 FNYEAQ. This CDR3 region has 16 residues. With 2 bases removed from V and 8 bases from J, the gap between germline ends came to 16 bases. The CDR3 loop is CASSLTSMGGYSPLHF. In DNA, the CDR3 is TGTGCCAGCAGCTTAACCTCTATGGGGGGATATTCACCCCTCCACTTT.

V gene TRBV30 combines with J gene TRBJ1-4; D is perhaps TRBD1 (5 bases). This CDR3 has 15 residues. The germline V and J ends were trimmed by 4 bases and 6 bases, with 18 bases remaining between them. Per the germline V gene, CDR1 is GTSNPN and CDR2 is SVGIG (reference sequence). This CDR3 is CAWTDWGRVDEKLFF. In nucleotides, the CDR3 is TGTGCCTGGACCGATTGGGGCAGGGTAGATGAAAAACTGTTTTTT. Based on the CDR3 plus reference TRBV30 and TRBJ1-4, the full variable domain is SQTIHQWPATLVQPVGSPLSLECTVEGTSNPNLYWYRQAAGRGLQLLFYSVGIGQISSEVPQNLSASRPQDRQFILSSKKLLLSDSGFYLCAWTDWGRVDEKLFFGSGTQLSVL.

The table lists this clone with many counts. This chain uses TRBV7-2 with TRBJ2-5; 7 positions agree with TRBD1. Per the germline V gene, CDR1 is SGHTA and CDR2 is FQGNSA. The CDR3 is 15 residues long. The V and J ends lost 5 bases and 3 bases, in that order; junction bases with no gene match: 9. This CDR3 is CASSATGVGKETQYF. The DNA for the CDR3 is TGTGCCAGCAGCGCAACAGGGGTGGGGAAAGAGACCCAGTACTTC. The full variable domain, its missing parts supplied by reference TRBV7-2 and TRBJ2-5, is GAGVSQSPSNKVTEKGKDVELRCDPISGHTALYWYRQSLGQGLEFLIYFQGNSAPDKSGLPSDRFSAERTGGSVSTLTIQRTQQEDSAVYLCASSATGVGKETQYFGPGTRLLVL.

As to this clone: In the same sample, other DNA sequences code for this CDR3. The chain is built from TRBV7-8 and TRBJ1-1; TRBD1 agrees at 7 bases. Germline V gene lookup returns CDR1 SGHVS and CDR2 FQNEAQ. The CDR3 sequence is 14 residues long. The ends lost 5 bases at V and 1 base at J; junction bases unmatched: 4. This chain's CDR3 is CASSPRTGNTEAFF. As DNA, the CDR3 is TGTGCCAGCAGCCCCCGGACAGGGAACACTGAAGCTTTCTTT.

The chain joins TRBV13 to TRBJ1-1, with unresolved D. From germline, CDR1 is PRHDT and CDR2 FYEKMQ (reference sequence). V was pared by 3 bases and J by 1 base, with 9 bases between. This CDR3 comprises 14 residues. The CDR3 loop reads CASSFSGKNTEAFF. The CDR3 DNA reads as TGTGCCAGCAGCTTCTCGGGGAAGAACACTGAAGCTTTCTTT.

This clone was seen just once. J is TRBJ1-2 and V is TRBV6-5; D not resolved. Trimming stripped 7 bases from V and 4 bases from J, with 13 bases between. CDR1 and CDR2 from the germline V gene are MNHEY and SVGAGI. The CDR3 length is 13 residues. The CDR3 is CASTDFMGYGYTF. DNA of the CDR3: TGTGCCAGCACCGACTTTATGGGCTATGGCTACACCTTC.

The table lists this clone with a few counts. This rearrangement joins TRBV24-1 to TRBJ1-2; D possibly corresponds to TRBD1 (6 bases). CDR3 length: 14 amino acids. V was cut by 1 base and J by 8 bases, with 13 bases left in between. The germline V gene has CDR1 KGHDR and CDR2 SFDVKD. CDR3 bases: TGTGCCACCAGTGATTTCACAGGGATTGGAGGCTACACCTTC. It translates to CATSDFTGIGGYTF.